The following is a T cell receptor beta chain sequence with its context. Germline V gene lookup returns CDR1 SGHRS and CDR2 YFSETQ. CDR3 length: 15 amino acids. This specimen comes from a study of monozygotic twins with inflammatory bowel disease. UMIs were attached via template switching, each with a 6-nucleotide sample barcode. TCRdb processed the 5' RACE reads again and assigns one entry to each CDR3 protein, with no DNA. Its listing shows about 210,000 distinct CDR3 sequences. The sample consisted of blood. This chain connects TRBV5-1 to TRBJ2-3; TCRdb picks TRBD2, but there is no DNA to check that call. This sequence originates from a human donor with ulcerative colitis or Crohn's disease, or a healthy co-twin of an affected twin (not recorded which). CDR3 protein: CASSPLATCTDTQYF.